The present TCR beta chain was sequenced within a study of radiotherapy plus CTLA-4 blockade in lung cancer. Study-wide points: In blood, after radiotherapy plus ipilimumab, tumor-derived TCR clones expanded.

This clone was counted between two and nine times. The antigen remains undetermined. The table came from immunoSEQ multiplex PCR; TCRdb's copy has only in-frame clones and leaves some out. The sample has around 40,000 clones, about 86% seen once. The CDR3 has 14 amino acids. Trimming took off 6 bases at V and 0 bases at J, with 11 bases between the two ends. The germline gives CDR1 MDHEN, CDR2 SYDVKM. The starting material was peripheral blood, obtained from a patient treated with radiotherapy plus ipilimumab. This clonotype was sampled from a human donor with non-small cell lung cancer whose response to radiotherapy plus ipilimumab could not be evaluated. The V and J genes are TRBV28 and TRBJ1-1; D uncertain. Here the CDR3 reads CASSPLSMNTEAFF. The CDR3 DNA reads TGTGCCAGCAGCCCATTAAGCATGAACACTGAAGCTTTCTTT.